The 11 T cell receptor beta chains in this list originate from one sample, sequenced in a study of cytomegalovirus exposure and HLA in healthy donors. PCR was performed using 60 Vbeta and 13 Jbeta primers. The table came from immunoSEQ multiplex PCR; TCRdb's copy has only in-frame clones and leaves some out. This table has roughly 110,000 clones, less than 85% appearing once. The sample taken for sequencing was PBMCs. The receptors come from a man between 18 and 35 years old in good health and CMV-seronegative.

This clone was observed a handful of times. V usage is TRBV6-5 and J usage is TRBJ2-1; D not resolved. V gave up 2 bases and J gave up 3 bases, with 11 bases separating them. The CDR3 runs to 15 residues. Germline V gene sequence: CDR1 MNHEY, CDR2 SVGAGI. The CDR3 loop is CASSYALAGYNEQFF. The CDR3 coding sequence is TGTGCCAGCAGTTACGCACTCGCTGGCTACAATGAGCAGTTCTTC.

J is TRBJ2-2 and V is TRBV19, with D tentatively TRBD1 (6 bases). The CDR3 totals 15 residues. Trimming pared 4 bases from V and 2 bases from J, leaving 11 bases between. Per the germline V gene, CDR1 is LNHDA and CDR2 is SQIVND (reference sequence). Here the CDR3 reads CASSRGQTNTGELFF. The CDR3 DNA reads TGTGCCAGTAGTAGGGGACAAACAAACACCGGGGAGCTGTTTTTT.

The rearrangement joins TRBV5-4 to TRBJ2-6, with D perhaps TRBD1 (5 bases). Germline CDR1 is SGHNT and CDR2 is YYREEE (reference sequence). CDR3 length equals 18 residues. The ends were cut back, 3 bases at V and 0 bases at J, with 16 bases in the middle. DNA of the CDR3: TGTGCCAGCAGCTCTTCGACAGTCTGGAGCTCTGGGGCCAACGTCCTGACTTTC. Protein product: CASSSSTVWSSGANVLTF.

This rearrangement joins TRBV10-3 to TRBJ2-3; weak D call: TRBD1 (5 bases). The ends were cut back, 4 bases at V and 4 bases at J, with 9 bases in the middle. This CDR3 spans 13 amino acids. CDR1 ENHRY and CDR2 SYGVKD come from the germline V gene. The CDR3 coding sequence is TGTGCCATCAGTGTTATAGGGGCAGATACGCAGTATTTT. It codes for CAISVIGADTQYF.

The chain has TRBV2 and TRBJ1-5, with D possibly being TRBD1 (6 bases). The germline gives CDR1 SNHLY, CDR2 FYNNEI. The CDR3 runs to 15 residues. V was cut by 3 bases and J by 2 bases, with 11 bases left in between. The CDR3 here is CASSEGGAGNQPQHF. The CDR3 coding sequence is TGTGCCAGCAGTGAGGGGGGGGCCGGCAATCAGCCCCAGCATTTT.

This clone was counted a single time. This rearrangement joins TRBV5-5 to TRBJ2-2; D call uncertain. This CDR3 contains 13 residues. Per germline, CDR1 SGHKS and CDR2 YYEKEE (reference sequence). V was shortened by 6 bases and J by 6 bases, with 12 bases between the two germline ends. As DNA, the CDR3 is TGTGCCAGCAACCAATTAGCCGCCGGGGAGCTGTTTTTT. Translating it yields CASNQLAAGELFF.

The chain is built from TRBV18 and TRBJ2-1, with a possible D match to TRBD1 (6 bases). Trimming left V 4 bases short and J 9 bases short, with 16 bases between. The CDR3 has 14 residues. Germline V gives CDR1 KGHSH, CDR2 LQKENI. For the CDR3, the DNA is TGTGCCAGCTCACGGGTAGCAGGGGCGCTTGAGCAGTTCTTC. Its translation is CASSRVAGALEQFF.

The V and J genes are TRBV5-1 and TRBJ2-7; TRBD2 matches at 10 bases. The CDR3 has 17 residues. Trimming cost V 2 bases and J 3 bases; bases outside gene matches: 11. Germline assignment: CDR1 SGHRS and CDR2 YFSETQ. This chain's CDR3 is CASSLLGLAESFYEQYF. As DNA, the CDR3 is TGCGCCAGCAGCTTACTCGGACTAGCGGAATCCTTCTACGAGCAGTACTTC.

A remark on this clone: Additional DNA sequences in this sample encode the identical CDR3. The rearrangement uses TRBV5-1 and TRBJ1-4, with 9 bases that match TRBD1. The V gene's germline CDR1 is SGHRS and CDR2 YFSETQ. The length of the CDR3 is 15 residues. After removal of 0 bases from V and 5 bases from J, the junction contained 2 bases not matched to a gene. Written as DNA, the CDR3 is TGCGCCAGCAGCTTGGGGGACAGGGACAATGAAAAACTGTTTTTT. This translates into CASSLGDRDNEKLFF.

This sequence joins TRBV14 and TRBJ2-7; 7 positions match TRBD2. CDR3 length: 16 residues. With 3 bases clipped from V and 3 bases from J, the junction kept 11 bases outside the gene matches. Per the germline V gene, CDR1 is SGHDN and CDR2 is FVKESK. The CDR3 nucleotides read TGTGCCAGCAGCCACCTGAACCCGCGGGGGAACTACGAGCAGTACTTC. Translating gives CASSHLNPRGNYEQYF.

This clone was seen a handful of times. The chain carries TRBV27 and TRBJ1-4; 8 bases fit TRBD1. Germline V gives CDR1 MNHEY, CDR2 SMNVEV (reference sequence). V was clipped by 5 bases and J by 5 bases; unmatched bases: 7. This CDR3 region has 15 residues. The CDR3 DNA follows: TGTGCCAGCAGTCCCGGACAGGGACAAAATGAAAAACTGTTTTTT. Protein: CASSPGQGQNEKLFF.